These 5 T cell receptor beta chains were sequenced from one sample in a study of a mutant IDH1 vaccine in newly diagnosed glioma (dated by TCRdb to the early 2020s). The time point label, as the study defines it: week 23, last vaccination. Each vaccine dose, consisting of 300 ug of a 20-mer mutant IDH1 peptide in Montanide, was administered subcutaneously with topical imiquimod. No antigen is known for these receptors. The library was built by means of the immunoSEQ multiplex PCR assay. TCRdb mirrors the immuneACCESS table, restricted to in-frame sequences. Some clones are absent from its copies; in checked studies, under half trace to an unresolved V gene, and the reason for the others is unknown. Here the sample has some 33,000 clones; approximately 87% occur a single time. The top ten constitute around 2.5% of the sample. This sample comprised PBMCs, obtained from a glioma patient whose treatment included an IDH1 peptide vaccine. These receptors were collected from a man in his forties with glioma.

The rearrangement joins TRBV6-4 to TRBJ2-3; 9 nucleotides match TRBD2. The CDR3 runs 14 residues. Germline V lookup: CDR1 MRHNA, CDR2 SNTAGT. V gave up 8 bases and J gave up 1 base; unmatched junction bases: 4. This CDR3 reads CASSPSGGTDTQYF. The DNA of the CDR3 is TGTGCCAGCTCCCCTAGCGGGGGCACAGATACGCAGTATTTT.

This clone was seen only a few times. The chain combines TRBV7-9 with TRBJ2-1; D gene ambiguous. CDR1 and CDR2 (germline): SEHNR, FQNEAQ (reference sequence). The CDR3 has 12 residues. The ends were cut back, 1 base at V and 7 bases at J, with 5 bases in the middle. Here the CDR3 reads CASSLEGNEQFF. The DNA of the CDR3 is TGTGCCAGCAGCTTAGAGGGAAATGAGCAGTTCTTC.

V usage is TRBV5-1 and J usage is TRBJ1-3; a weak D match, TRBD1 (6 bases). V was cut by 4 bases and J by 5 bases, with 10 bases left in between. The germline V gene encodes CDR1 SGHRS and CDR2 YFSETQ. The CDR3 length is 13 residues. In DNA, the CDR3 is TGCGCCAGCAGCCCAGGGGAGAGAAACACCATATATTTT. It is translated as CASSPGERNTIYF.

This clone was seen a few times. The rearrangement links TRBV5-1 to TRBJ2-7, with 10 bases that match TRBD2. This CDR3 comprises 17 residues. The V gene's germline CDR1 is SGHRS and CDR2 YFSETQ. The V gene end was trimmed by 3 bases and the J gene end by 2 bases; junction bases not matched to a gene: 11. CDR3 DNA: TGCGCCAGCAGCTCCCGCCCCCTAGCGGGAGTCACCTACGAGCAGTACTTC. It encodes CASSSRPLAGVTYEQYF.

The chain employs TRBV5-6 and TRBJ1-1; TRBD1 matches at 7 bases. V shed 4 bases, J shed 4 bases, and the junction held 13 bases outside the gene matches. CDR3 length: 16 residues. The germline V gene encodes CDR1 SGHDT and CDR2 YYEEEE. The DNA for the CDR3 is TGTGCCAGCAGCCCCGGGGAGGGGGCGTGGGGCACTGAAGCTTTCTTT. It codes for CASSPGEGAWGTEAFF.